Each of the 27 T cell receptor beta chains below was sequenced from the same sample in a study of shared clonotypes between healthy human individuals. Generated by immunoSEQ multiplex PCR, the TCRdb table keeps only in-frame clones and is missing some. The top ten clones hold about 0.13% of a sample with 2 million to 2.5 million clones, about 94% of them seen once. The sequenced sample was naive CD4+ T cells sorted from blood. Subset given: CD45RA+ positively selected. These receptors all come from a young man in good health.

Details on this clone: The same CDR3 can be traced to other DNA sequences in this sample. The chain uses TRBV7-2 and TRBJ2-5, with a tentative D call TRBD2 (6 bases). Germline V gene data show CDR1 as SGHTA and CDR2 as FQGNSA. The CDR3 is made up of 14 amino acids. V was cut by 3 bases and J by 2 bases, with 10 bases left in between. CDR3 sequence: CASSFDGGQETQYF. The CDR3 DNA reads TGTGCCAGCAGCTTCGATGGAGGGCAAGAGACCCAGTACTTC.

The chain links TRBV7-2 to TRBJ2-2; 8 positions agree with TRBD2. Germline CDR1 and CDR2: SGHTA and FQGNSA. V shed 5 bases, J shed 5 bases, and the junction held 7 bases outside the gene matches. The CDR3 contains 15 residues. The CDR3 spells CASSPGVAGTGELFF. CDR3 DNA: TGTGCCAGCAGCCCGGGGGTAGCGGGAACCGGGGAGCTGTTTTTT.

The V and J genes are TRBV6-5 and TRBJ1-4, with unresolved D. This CDR3 has 16 residues. The germline V gene encodes CDR1 MNHEY and CDR2 SVGAGI. Trimming cost V 0 bases and J 3 bases, with 11 bases left between them. The CDR3 sequence: CASSYSTYVSNEKLFF. The CDR3 nucleotides are TGTGCCAGCAGTTACTCGACTTACGTATCTAATGAAAAACTGTTTTTT.

J is TRBJ2-2 and V is TRBV9, with D tentatively TRBD1 (6 bases). Germline CDR1 and CDR2: SGDLS and YYNGEE. V lost 7 bases to trimming and J lost 0 bases, with 13 bases between them. The CDR3 runs 15 residues. CDR3 sequence reads: CASGWTAPNTGELFF. Written as DNA, the CDR3 is TGTGCCAGCGGATGGACAGCCCCGAACACCGGGGAGCTGTTTTTT.

This chain links TRBV14 with TRBJ1-2; 10 bases fit TRBD1. The ends lost 0 bases at V and 4 bases at J; junction bases unmatched: 8. CDR1 is SGHDN and CDR2 is FVKESK in the germline V gene. The CDR3 extends over 17 amino acids. CDR3 sequence reads: CASSQDGSGTGAYGYTF. DNA for the CDR3: TGTGCCAGCAGCCAAGATGGGTCCGGGACAGGGGCCTATGGCTACACCTTC.

This chain uses TRBV6-5 with TRBJ1-1, with unresolved D. The V end was cut by 6 bases, the J end by 6 bases, with 20 bases between. Germline CDR1 and CDR2: MNHEY and SVGAGI. This CDR3 has 15 residues. CDR3 DNA sequence: TGTGCCAGCAGACCTCTCAAGACAAACCGCGCTGAAGCTTTCTTT. Its protein is CASRPLKTNRAEAFF.

The V call is TRBV7-3, the J call TRBJ2-5; a possible D gene is TRBD2 (5 bases). This CDR3 is 15 amino acids long. The V and J ends lost 3 bases and 4 bases respectively, with 15 bases between them. Germline loops: CDR1 SGHTA, CDR2 FQGTGA. The CDR3 loop is CASSLLPGRPETQYF. The DNA for the CDR3 is TGTGCCAGCAGCTTGCTTCCGGGAAGGCCAGAGACCCAGTACTTC.

This clone has just one count. This chain connects TRBV6-5 to TRBJ2-7; the match to TRBD1 covers 10 bases. After removal of 3 bases from V and 2 bases from J, the junction contained 4 bases not matched to a gene. The length of the CDR3 is 15 residues. Germline V gene data show CDR1 as MNHEY and CDR2 as SVGAGI. In nucleotides, the CDR3 is TGTGCCAGCAGTTATGGGACAGGGGTTACCTACGAGCAGTACTTC. Protein product: CASSYGTGVTYEQYF.

V usage is TRBV19 and J usage is TRBJ2-7, with D possibly TRBD2 on 6 matching bases. The germline gives CDR1 LNHDA, CDR2 SQIVND (reference sequence). Trimming took 5 bases from V and 5 from J, leaving 16 bases between them. There are 14 residues in the CDR3. In DNA form, the CDR3 reads TGTGCCAGTAGTCTTGCAGCGGGTCTTAACGAGCAGTACTTC. Its translation is CASSLAAGLNEQYF.

The chain is built from TRBV28 and TRBJ2-7; TRBD1 might be the D (6 bases). The CDR3 runs 12 residues. The germline gives CDR1 MDHEN, CDR2 SYDVKM. V was shortened by 6 bases and J by 2 bases, with 8 bases between the two germline ends. DNA of the CDR3: TGTGCCAGCAGACAGGGCCCCTACGAGCAGTACTTC. This translates into CASRQGPYEQYF.

Only one count was recorded for this clone. The gene calls are TRBV28 and TRBJ2-3; TRBD1 might be the D (5 bases). The V gene's germline CDR1 is MDHEN and CDR2 SYDVKM. Trimming removed 7 bases from V and 3 bases from J, with 11 bases in between. This CDR3 contains 13 residues. The CDR3 DNA is TGTGCCAGCACACCTCCAGGGACAGATACGCAGTATTTT. Its protein product is CASTPPGTDTQYF.

The chain employs TRBV6-1 and TRBJ1-5; D might be TRBD1 (6 bases). The germline V and J ends were trimmed by 4 bases and 3 bases, with 13 bases remaining between them. The CDR3 has 15 amino acids. Germline V gene data show CDR1 as MNHNS and CDR2 as SASEGT. The CDR3 sequence: CASSATGTANQPQHF. DNA of the CDR3: TGTGCCAGCAGTGCAACAGGGACTGCCAATCAGCCCCAGCATTTT.

The chain combines TRBV5-4 with TRBJ2-2, with 8 bases lining up with TRBD1. The CDR3 is 14 residues long. V lost 6 bases and J lost 6; bases outside the gene matches: 7. The germline gives CDR1 SGHNT, CDR2 YYREEE (reference sequence). The CDR3: CASNSRQGPGELFF. The CDR3 bases are TGTGCCAGCAACTCGAGACAGGGGCCCGGGGAGCTGTTTTTT.

This chain connects TRBV9 to TRBJ2-3; unclear D gene. The CDR3 has 15 residues. Trimming removed 0 bases at V and 2 bases at J, with 10 bases between. Germline V CDR1 and CDR2: SGDLS, YYNGEE. CDR3 DNA sequence: TGTGCCAGCAGCGTAGGTCCAGTACCCACAGATACGCAGTATTTT. This gives the protein CASSVGPVPTDTQYF.

V usage is TRBV7-2 and J usage is TRBJ2-4, with D uncertain. The V gene lost 2 bases and the J gene lost 2 bases, with 10 bases spanning the gap. Germline V gives CDR1 SGHTA, CDR2 FQGNSA. The CDR3 extends over 15 amino acids. This CDR3 reads CASSLRGQPKNIQYF. As DNA, the CDR3 is TGTGCCAGCAGCTTACGAGGTCAGCCCAAAAACATTCAGTACTTC. Full variable domain (remainder filled in from reference TRBV7-2 and TRBJ2-4): GAGVSQSPSNKVTEKGKDVELRCDPISGHTALYWYRQSLGQGLEFLIYFQGNSAPDKSGLPSDRFSAERTGGSVSTLTIQRTQQEDSAVYLCASSLRGQPKNIQYFGAGTRLSVL.

This clone was recorded only once. The chain carries TRBV6-5 and TRBJ1-1; D is unclear. Per the germline V gene, CDR1 is MNHEY and CDR2 is SVGAGI. The V gene lost 2 bases and the J gene lost 4 bases, with 14 bases spanning the gap. The CDR3 spans 15 residues. CDR3: CASSYGSRVATEAFF. The CDR3 region has the DNA TGTGCCAGCAGTTACGGGAGCCGGGTGGCCACTGAAGCTTTCTTT.

V is TRBV7-2 and J is TRBJ1-1; D is possibly TRBD1 (5 bases). Germline CDR1 SGHTA, CDR2 FQGNSA. V was trimmed by 4 bases and J by 4 bases, leaving 16 bases between them. The CDR3 runs 15 residues. CDR3 in amino acids: CASSWLVGGGTEAFF. The CDR3 DNA is TGTGCCAGCAGCTGGCTGGTTGGGGGTGGCACTGAAGCTTTCTTT.

The chain is built from TRBV7-9 and TRBJ2-7; no clear D gene. Between the trimmed V and J ends, which lost 5 bases and 6 bases, there was a span of 20 bases. The CDR3 extends over 15 amino acids. Germline CDR1 SEHNR, CDR2 FQNEAQ (reference sequence). CDR3 DNA: TGTGCCAGCAGCCCCCTCGCCGCCAGGCTTGGCGAGCAGTACTTC. This sequence encodes CASSPLAARLGEQYF.

CDR3: CATSRGTGPSEQYF. CDR3 bases: TGCGCCACCTCAAGGGGGACAGGACCCTCAGAGCAGTACTTC. The V and J genes are TRBV5-1 and TRBJ2-7, with TRBD1 identical over 8 bases. J was trimmed by 7 bases and V by 9 bases; bases with no gene match: 15. CDR1 and CDR2 from the germline V gene are SGHRS and YFSETQ. The CDR3 runs 14 residues. Variable domain in full (rest from reference TRBV5-1 and TRBJ2-7): KAGVTQTPRYLIKTRGQQVTLSCSPISGHRSVSWYQQTPGQGLQFLFEYFSETQRNKGNFPGRFSGRQFSNSRSEMNVSTLELGDSALYLCATSRGTGPSEQYFGPGTRLTVT.

This clone was detected only a few times. The rearrangement uses TRBV7-9 and TRBJ1-2; D gene ambiguous. The ends were cut back, 5 bases at V and 2 bases at J, with 9 bases in the middle. The CDR3 sequence is 13 residues long. Germline CDR1 SEHNR, CDR2 FQNEAQ (reference sequence). CDR3 DNA sequence: TGTGCCAGCAGCCCTCTTCAAAACTATGGCTACACCTTC. Its protein is CASSPLQNYGYTF. The full variable domain, in which reference TRBV7-9 and TRBJ1-2 provide the parts outside the CDR3, is DTGVSQNPRHKITKRGQNVTFRCDPISEHNRLYWYRQTLGQGPEFLTYFQNEAQLEKSRLLSDRFSAERPKGSFSTLEIQRTEQGDSAMYLCASSPLQNYGYTFGSGTRLTVV.

This sequence joins TRBV7-9 and TRBJ1-1, with D unclear. Germline values: CDR1 SEHNR, CDR2 FQNEAQ (reference sequence). Deletions cut 3 bases from V and 8 bases from J, with 13 bases between. CDR3 length equals 13 residues. CDR3 loop: CASSLNTGAEAFF. The CDR3 bases are TGTGCCAGCAGCTTGAACACTGGAGCCGAAGCTTTCTTT.

This clone was seen more than once but under ten times. DNA of the CDR3: TGCGCCAGCAGCCAAGACCCCAACTATGGCTACACCTTC. It codes for CASSQDPNYGYTF. This sequence joins TRBV4-1 and TRBJ1-2, with unresolved D. V was cut by 0 bases and J by 2 bases, with 4 bases left in between. Germline CDR1 reads MGHRA; CDR2 reads YSYEKL. The CDR3 consists of 13 residues.

A word on this clone: The identical CDR3 is also encoded by other nucleotide sequences in the sample. The rearrangement uses TRBV4-3 and TRBJ2-3; D not resolved. Looked up from germline, CDR1 is LGHNA and CDR2 is YSLEER. Trimming removed 0 bases from V and 5 bases from J, with 6 bases in between. The CDR3 consists of 13 residues. CDR3 in amino acids: CASSQDLGDTQYF. CDR3 DNA sequence: TGCGCCAGCAGCCAAGATTTAGGAGATACGCAGTATTTT.

Of note for this clone: At one end the junction does not follow the germline gene, possibly because of a read error. This chain connects TRBV6-5 to TRBJ2-7, with D maybe TRBD1 (6 bases). This CDR3 has 12 amino acids. Germline CDR1 MNHEY, CDR2 SVGAGI. The CDR3 nucleotides read TGTGCCAGCAGCGACACAGGGACACCGAAGTATTTC. It yields the protein CASSDTGTPKYF.

The chain links TRBV15 to TRBJ2-7; 7 bases are shared with TRBD1. The CDR3 runs 15 residues. J gave up 5 bases and V 2 bases, and 9 bases lay outside the gene matches. CDR1 and CDR2 (germline): LNHNV, YYDKDF (reference sequence). CDR3 nucleotide sequence: TGTGCCACCAGCAGACTCATCGCAGGGGGACACGAGCAGTACTTC. The encoded protein is CATSRLIAGGHEQYF.

Comment on this clone: One end of the junction varies from germline; a read error may be responsible. CDR3 sequence (DNA): TGTGGCAGCGATGAGGGGATCATCTCTGGGGCCAACGTCCTGACTTTC. Translation gives CGSDEGIISGANVLTF. The chain combines TRBV2 with TRBJ2-6; D may be TRBD1 or TRBD2 (5 bases each). The CDR3 length is 16 residues. Germline CDR1 SNHLY, CDR2 FYNNEI.

To note about this clone: The sample contains more than one DNA sequence encoding this CDR3. The chain employs TRBV30 and TRBJ2-1; D not resolved. CDR3 length equals 11 residues. Germline V CDR1 and CDR2: GTSNPN, SVGIG (reference sequence). V was shortened by 0 bases and J by 10 bases, with 7 bases between the two germline ends. The CDR3 loop reads CAWSVLLEQFF. CDR3 sequence (DNA): TGTGCCTGGAGTGTACTATTGGAGCAGTTCTTC.